This T cell receptor (beta chain) was recovered during a study of cytomegalovirus exposure and HLA in healthy donors. General study points: TCR beta sequences reportedly predicted most subjects' HLA-A and HLA-B alleles accurately.

Both 60 Vbeta primers and 13 Jbeta primers went into the PCR. As originally analysed: Roughly 11 million shared chains were among the roughly 78 million unique TCR beta chains that a later analysis counted. Assay: immunoSEQ multiplex PCR; the TCRdb copy retains only in-frame clones and omits some. Clone size and V and J calls were adopted from that table, with D and trimming inferred from the DNA. The data contain tens of thousands of clones, less than 85% of them singletons. Comment on this clone: The antigen remains undetermined.

This sequence originates from a man under 40 in good health and CMV-seropositive. The sample comprised PBMCs.

The CDR3 protein is CASSLGGITEAFF. The CDR3 bases are TGCGCCAGCAGCTTGGGAGGGATCACTGAAGCTTTCTTT. V gene TRBV5-1 combines with J gene TRBJ1-1; no reliable D call. V lost 0 bases and J 4 bases, leaving 7 bases between the germline ends. This CDR3 comprises 13 residues. CDR1 SGHRS and CDR2 YFSETQ come from the germline V gene.